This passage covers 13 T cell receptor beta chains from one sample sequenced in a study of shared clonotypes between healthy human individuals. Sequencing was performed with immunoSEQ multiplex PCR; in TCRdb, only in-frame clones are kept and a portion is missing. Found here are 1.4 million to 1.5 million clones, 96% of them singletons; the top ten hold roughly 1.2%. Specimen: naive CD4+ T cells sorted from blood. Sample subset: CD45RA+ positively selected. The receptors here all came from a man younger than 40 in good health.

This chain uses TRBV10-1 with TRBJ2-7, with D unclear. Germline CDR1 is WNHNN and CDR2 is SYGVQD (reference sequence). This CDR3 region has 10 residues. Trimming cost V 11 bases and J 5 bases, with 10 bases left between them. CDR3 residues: CAGSMDEQYF. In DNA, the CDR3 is TGCGCCGGTTCGATGGACGAGCAGTACTTC.

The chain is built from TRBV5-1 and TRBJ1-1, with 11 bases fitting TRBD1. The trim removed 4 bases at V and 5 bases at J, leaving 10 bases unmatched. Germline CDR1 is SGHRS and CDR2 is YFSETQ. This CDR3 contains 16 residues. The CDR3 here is CASSPLAGTGGTEAFF. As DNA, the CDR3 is TGCGCCAGCAGCCCCCTTGCCGGGACAGGGGGAACTGAAGCTTTCTTT.

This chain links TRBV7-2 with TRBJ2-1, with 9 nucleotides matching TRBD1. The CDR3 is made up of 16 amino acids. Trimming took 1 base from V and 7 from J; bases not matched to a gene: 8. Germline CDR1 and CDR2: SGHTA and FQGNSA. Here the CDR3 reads CASSLGPGQGVNEQFF. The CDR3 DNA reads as TGTGCCAGCAGCTTAGGACCGGGACAGGGTGTGAATGAGCAGTTCTTC. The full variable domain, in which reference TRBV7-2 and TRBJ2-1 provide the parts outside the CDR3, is GAGVSQSPSNKVTEKGKDVELRCDPISGHTALYWYRQSLGQGLEFLIYFQGNSAPDKSGLPSDRFSAERTGGSVSTLTIQRTQQEDSAVYLCASSLGPGQGVNEQFFGPGTRLTVL.

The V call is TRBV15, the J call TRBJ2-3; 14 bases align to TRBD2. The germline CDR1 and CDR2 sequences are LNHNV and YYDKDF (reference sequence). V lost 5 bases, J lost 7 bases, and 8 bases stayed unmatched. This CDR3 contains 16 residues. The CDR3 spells CATSPGLAGDLNTQYF. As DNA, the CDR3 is TGTGCCACCAGCCCGGGACTAGCGGGGGACCTTAATACGCAGTATTTT.

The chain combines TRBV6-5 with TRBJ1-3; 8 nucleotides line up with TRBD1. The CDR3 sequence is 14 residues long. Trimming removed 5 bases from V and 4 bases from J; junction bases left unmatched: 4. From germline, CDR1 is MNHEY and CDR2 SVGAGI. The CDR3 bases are TGTGCCAGCAGTCGGACAGGGATCGGAAACACCATATATTTT. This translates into CASSRTGIGNTIYF.

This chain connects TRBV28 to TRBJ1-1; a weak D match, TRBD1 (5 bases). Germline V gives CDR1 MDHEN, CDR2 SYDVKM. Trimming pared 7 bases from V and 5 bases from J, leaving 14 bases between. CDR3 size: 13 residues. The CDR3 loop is CASKSGWATEAFF. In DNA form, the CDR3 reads TGTGCCAGCAAGTCAGGGTGGGCAACTGAAGCTTTCTTT.

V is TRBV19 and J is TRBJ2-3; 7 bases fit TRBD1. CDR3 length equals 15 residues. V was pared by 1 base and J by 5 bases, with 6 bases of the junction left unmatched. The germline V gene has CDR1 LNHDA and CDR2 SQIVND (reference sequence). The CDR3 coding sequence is TGTGCCAGTAGTATAGGACAGGGTGGAGGAGATACGCAGTATTTT. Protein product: CASSIGQGGGDTQYF.

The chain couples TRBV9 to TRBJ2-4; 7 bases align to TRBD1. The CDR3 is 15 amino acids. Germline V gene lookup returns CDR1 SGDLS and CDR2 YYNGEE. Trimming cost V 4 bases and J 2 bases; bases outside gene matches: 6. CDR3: CASSTGARTKNIQYF. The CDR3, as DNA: TGTGCCAGCAGCACAGGGGCGCGGACCAAAAACATTCAGTACTTC.

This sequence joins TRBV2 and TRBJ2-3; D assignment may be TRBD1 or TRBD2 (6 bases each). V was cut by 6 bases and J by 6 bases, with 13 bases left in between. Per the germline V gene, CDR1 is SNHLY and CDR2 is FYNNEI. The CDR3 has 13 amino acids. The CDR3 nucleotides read TGTGCCAGCAGAGGGGGGCCCGGGGATACGCAGTATTTT. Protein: CASRGGPGDTQYF. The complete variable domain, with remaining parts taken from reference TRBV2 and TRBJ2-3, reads EPEVTQTPSHQVTQMGQEVILRCVPISNHLYFYWYRQILGQKVEFLVSFYNNEISEKSEIFDDQFSVERPDGSNFTLKIRSTKLEDSAMYFCASRGGPGDTQYFGPGTRLTVL.

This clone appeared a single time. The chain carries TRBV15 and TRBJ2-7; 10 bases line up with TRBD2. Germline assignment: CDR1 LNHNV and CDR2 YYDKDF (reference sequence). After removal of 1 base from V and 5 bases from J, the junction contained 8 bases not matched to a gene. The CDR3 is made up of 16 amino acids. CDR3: CATSRATGLALHEQYF. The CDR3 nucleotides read TGTGCCACCAGCAGAGCGACGGGACTAGCGCTCCACGAGCAGTACTTC.

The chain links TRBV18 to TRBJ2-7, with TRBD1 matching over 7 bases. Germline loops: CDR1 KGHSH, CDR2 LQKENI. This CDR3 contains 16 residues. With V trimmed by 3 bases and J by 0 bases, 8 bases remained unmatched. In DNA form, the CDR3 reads TGTGCCAGCTCACCCCAGATGGGACAGAGCTCCTACGAGCAGTACTTC. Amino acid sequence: CASSPQMGQSSYEQYF.

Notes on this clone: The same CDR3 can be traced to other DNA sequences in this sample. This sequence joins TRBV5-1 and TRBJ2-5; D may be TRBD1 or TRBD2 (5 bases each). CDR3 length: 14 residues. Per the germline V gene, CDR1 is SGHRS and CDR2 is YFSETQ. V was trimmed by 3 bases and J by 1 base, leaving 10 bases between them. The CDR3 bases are TGCGCCAGCAGCTCCGGGACGCTCCAAGAGACCCAGTACTTC. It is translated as CASSSGTLQETQYF.

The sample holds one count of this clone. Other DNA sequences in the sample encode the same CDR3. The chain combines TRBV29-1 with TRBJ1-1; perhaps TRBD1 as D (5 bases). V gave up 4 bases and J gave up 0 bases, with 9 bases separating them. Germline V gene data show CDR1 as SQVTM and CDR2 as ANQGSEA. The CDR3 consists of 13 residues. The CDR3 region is CSVAGLMNTEAFF. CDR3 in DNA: TGCAGCGTTGCGGGACTCATGAACACTGAAGCTTTCTTT.